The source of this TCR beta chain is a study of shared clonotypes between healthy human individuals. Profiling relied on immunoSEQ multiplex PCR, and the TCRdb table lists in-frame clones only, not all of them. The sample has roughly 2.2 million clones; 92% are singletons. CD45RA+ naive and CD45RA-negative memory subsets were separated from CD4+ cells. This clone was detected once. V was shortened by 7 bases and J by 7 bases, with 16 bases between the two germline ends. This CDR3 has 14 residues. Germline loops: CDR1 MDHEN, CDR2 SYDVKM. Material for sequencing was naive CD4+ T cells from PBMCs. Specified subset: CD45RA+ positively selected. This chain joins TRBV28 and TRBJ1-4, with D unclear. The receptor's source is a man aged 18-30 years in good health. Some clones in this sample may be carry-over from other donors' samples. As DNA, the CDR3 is TGTGCCAGCACCCCGTCCGTTGGGAGTGAAAAACTGTTTTTT. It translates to CASTPSVGSEKLFF.